At least ten counts were recorded for the clone carrying this TCR beta chain. The antigen remains undetermined. Arm-PCR of CDR3 regions and iRepertoire HTBI primers were the basis on which TCR beta libraries were built. TCRdb called the multiplex PCR reads again in MiXCR, with one record for every CDR3 protein. The profile shows more than 400,000 distinct CDR3 sequences, roughly 17% of them singletons. These data are taken from a study of regulatory T cells in long-lasting Graves disease. The study, taken as a whole, reports: TCR diversity in persistent Graves' patients was below that of newly diagnosed ones.

Time point reported: newly diagnosed GD, antithyroid drugs for less than 3 months. Extracted PBMC RNA gave rise to the TCR library. V was clipped by 0 bases and J by 7 bases, with 12 bases between them. This CDR3 is 14 amino acids long. Germline CDR1 is GTSNPN and CDR2 is SVGIG (reference sequence). This sample was shared with a second study, whose subject was T cells in Graves' hyperthyroidism and ophthalmopathy. From that study: Stable hyperthyroidism and ophthalmopathy were separated using 13 V-J signatures.

The genes are TRBV30 and TRBJ1-4, with a weak D call TRBD1 (5 bases). Sequenced material: peripheral blood mononuclear cells (PBMCs), taken at new diagnosis, from a patient treated with antithyroid drugs. This receptor was taken from a man aged 40-49 years with Graves disease. CDR3 sequence: CAWSVPREGEKLFF. Here the CDR3 DNA reads TGTGCCTGGAGTGTACCCAGGGAGGGTGAAAAACTGTTTTTT.